The present TCR beta chain was sequenced within a study of molecular identifiers for immune sequencing clone quantification. Regarding the study as a whole: In CMV-specific effectors, clones above 20 copies held over 97% of molecules; naive, under 1%.

For bulk TCR libraries, previously described methods and listed TCR primers were used. In TCRdb, the PCR reads were re-called with MiXCR into one record per CDR3 protein. Of around 470,000 distinct CDR3 sequences in the sample, about 22% were seen once. A remark on this clonotype: What it binds is unknown.

V was pared by 1 base and J by 8 bases, with 11 bases between. This CDR3 region has 13 residues. Germline V gene lookup returns CDR1 SEHNR and CDR2 FQNEAQ (reference sequence). Material for sequencing was naive CD8+ T cells from blood, with Jurkat cell RNA spiked in. The subset is: FACS-sorted CD8+CD4-CCR7+CD45RA+ naive T cells. The rearrangement joins TRBV7-9 to TRBJ2-5; D is uncertain. The clonotype was recovered from a human donor in good health. Some libraries in this study had Jurkat cell RNA spiked in. CDR3 residues: CASSLDPSDTQYF. In DNA, the CDR3 is TGTGCCAGCAGCTTAGATCCCTCGGATACCCAGTACTTC.